The rows below give T cell receptor beta chains drawn from one sample of a study of cytomegalovirus exposure and HLA in healthy donors. Only in-frame clones appear in the TCRdb table, and some are missing; sequencing was by immunoSEQ multiplex PCR. The data contain around 180,000 clones, under 90% of them singletons. The sequencing sample was made of PBMCs. The receptor source for this set is a man under 40 in good health and CMV-seropositive. The CDR3 runs from the conserved cysteine through the conserved F or W. A D gene is named only where the DNA matches it firmly.

d_call j_call v_call cdr3_aa
- TRBJ2-2 TRBV25-1 CASSESRLARKPGELFF
- TRBJ2-7 TRBV19 CASSILGSSYEQYF
- TRBJ2-7 TRBV7-8 CASSLTTDRTYEQYF
- TRBJ1-2 TRBV9 CASSVGGARNYGYTF
- TRBJ2-7 TRBV5-1 CASSLAVAGTYEQYF
TRBD2 TRBJ2-7 TRBV7-2 CASSLRPPLLAGGLYEQYF
- TRBJ2-7 TRBV7-9 CASSLGGGEQYF
- TRBJ2-7 TRBV21-1 CASSKEGGAYEQYF
- TRBJ2-3 TRBV5-4 CASSLGNRGTDTQYF
TRBD2 TRBJ2-3 TRBV19 CASSYGTSSKADTQYF
- TRBJ2-5 TRBV7-2 CASSLPRGGETQYF
- TRBJ1-3 TRBV6-5 CASSPAWEREGTIYF
- TRBJ2-2 TRBV10-3 CAISDKGVRNTGELFF
- TRBJ2-4 TRBV5-1 CASSLGGAKNIQYF
- TRBJ2-1 TRBV6-5 CASTEGPYNEQFF
TRBD2 TRBJ2-1 TRBV7-9 CASSLERGKSSYNEQFF
TRBD1 TRBJ2-3 TRBV27 CASSGRWTGGDTDTQYF
- TRBJ1-4 TRBV5-1 CASSLAGASREKLFF
- TRBJ1-1 TRBV28 CASSFPPLDVNTEAFF
TRBD2 TRBJ2-7 TRBV27 CASSLSGSYGWEQYF
- TRBJ2-5 TRBV27 CASSLSGLVPQETQYF
- TRBJ1-2 TRBV4-3 CASSQDTGSYGYTF
- TRBJ2-7 TRBV6-1 CASSDGQLLASYEQYF
TRBD2 TRBJ2-3 TRBV27 CASSHILIAGGTDTQYF
TRBD2 TRBJ2-1 TRBV6-4 CASSRELAGTVDEQFF
- TRBJ2-1 TRBV29-1 CSVERQLSYNEQFF
- TRBJ1-1 TRBV6-5 CASRHRQDTEAFF
- TRBJ2-7 TRBV18 CASSPVQVLSYEQYF
- TRBJ2-5 TRBV15 CATSRDRVSRQTQYF
- TRBJ2-1 TRBV7-2 CASSLEITQSYNEQFF
- TRBJ1-2 TRBV7-9 CASSLAREIGYTF
- TRBJ1-1 TRBV5-4 CASSYTENTEAFF
- TRBJ2-1 TRBV7-2 CASSLTYPSNEQFF
- TRBJ2-3 TRBV4-1 CASSHGTLPADTQYF
- TRBJ1-2 TRBV2 CASSQIIAGYTF
- TRBJ2-3 TRBV5-4 CASSLGSRSTDTQYF
- TRBJ2-3 TRBV14 CASSQERVGDTQYF
- TRBJ2-2 TRBV5-1 CASELVSGELFF
- TRBJ2-7 TRBV5-4 CASPPRVGPEGEQYF
TRBD2 TRBJ2-1 TRBV6-4 CASSDSGLAGGHYNEQFF
TRBD1 TRBJ2-7 TRBV23-1 CASSPGQDRYEQYF
TRBD1 TRBJ2-7 TRBV7-9 CASRRQGYEQYF
TRBD2 TRBJ2-1 TRBV7-9 CASSPFGGGQYNEQFF
- TRBJ1-1 TRBV11-2 CASSLQGRTEAFF
- TRBJ1-1 TRBV2 CASSEPLNTEAFF
- TRBJ2-7 TRBV15 CATSRVSGVSYEQYF
TRBD1 TRBJ1-1 TRBV30 CAWSVQGADAFF
TRBD2 TRBJ2-7 TRBV7-9 CASSPPSGAEQYF
TRBD1 TRBJ1-1 TRBV5-1 CASSPGQGASEAFF
- TRBJ2-4 TRBV6-6 CASSNRDSLAKNIQYF
- TRBJ1-1 TRBV15 CATSTHPGGEAFF
TRBD2 TRBJ2-7 TRBV6-5 CASSYDGRPPYEQYF
TRBD1 TRBJ1-1 TRBV5-6 CASIPSLGQGARQNTEAFF
TRBD1 TRBJ1-2 TRBV19 CASSPVLADRGNYGYTF